Listed here are 2 T cell receptor beta chains from one sample, sequenced in a study of a mutant IDH1 vaccine in newly diagnosed glioma. Time point here: week 47, end of study. In every dose of vaccine, 300 ug of mutant IDH1 20-mer peptide was given alongside topical imiquimod. The data were produced by immunoSEQ multiplex PCR, yet TCRdb's version contains in-frame clones alone and is incomplete. Among about 94,000 clones listed, roughly 89% were seen once. The antigens these receptors bind are not known. Specimen: PBMCs, collected from a glioma patient whose treatment included an IDH1 peptide vaccine. The receptors originated from a woman aged 45-59 years with glioma.

J is TRBJ2-7 and V is TRBV27, with 11 bases aligning to TRBD1. The V gene end was trimmed by 4 bases and the J gene end by 4 bases; junction bases not matched to a gene: 6. The CDR3 totals 15 residues. The germline CDR1 and CDR2 sequences are MNHEY and SMNVEV (reference sequence). The CDR3 DNA reads as TGTGCCAGCAGTTATGTAGGACAGGGGGCGTACGAGCAGTACTTC. This sequence encodes CASSYVGQGAYEQYF.

V usage is TRBV4-2 and J usage is TRBJ2-5, with D tentatively TRBD1 or TRBD2 (5 bases each). This CDR3 has 14 residues. V was clipped by 7 bases and J by 5 bases, with 17 bases between them. Germline V gene sequence: CDR1 LGHNA, CDR2 YNFKEQ. CDR3 nucleotide sequence: TGTGCCAGCAAATCCGGGGAAGGGGTGGAGACCCAGTACTTC. Translating it yields CASKSGEGVETQYF.